This T cell receptor (beta chain) comes out of a study of cytomegalovirus exposure and HLA in healthy donors. Study-level points and caveats: TCR beta sequences reportedly predicted most subjects' HLA-A and HLA-B alleles accurately. A later analysis reportedly identified an Asian-associated ancestry cluster as carrying fewer N-insertions than the roughly 720-donor mean. The study recorded fewer than 200 TCR beta chains that were cytomegalovirus-associated.

The study ran its PCR with 60 Vbeta and 13 Jbeta primers. This table comes from immunoSEQ multiplex PCR, and its TCRdb copy is limited to in-frame clones, with some not included. The sample contains around 50,000 clones, around 68% of which appear only once. This clone was detected only a few times. Its antigen remains unknown. This clonotype originated in a man under 40 in good health and CMV-seronegative. Material for sequencing was PBMCs.

This CDR3 reads CASSEAAGGINEQFF. The CDR3, as DNA: TGTGCCAGCAGTGAAGCGGCGGGAGGGATCAATGAGCAGTTCTTC. This rearrangement joins TRBV6-1 to TRBJ2-1, with TRBD2 matching 9 bases. The length of the CDR3 is 15 residues. Per the germline V gene, CDR1 is MNHNS and CDR2 is SASEGT. Germline trimming cut 0 bases from V and 6 bases from J; bases unmatched to any gene: 3.